This section outlines one T cell receptor beta chain sequence together with its context. The antigen is not known. This entry comes from a study of PD-1 blockade in classical Hodgkin lymphoma. Study-wide results and limits: Prior to therapy, complete responders displayed diversity much like that of newly diagnosed patients.

No patient escaped relapse after autologous stem cell transplantation, and brentuximab vedotin exposure varied. Using immunoSEQ multiplex PCR, the repertoire was profiled, and TCRdb retains in-frame clones only, with some absent. The sample carries approximately 26,000 clones, 65% to 75% recorded once. The CDR3 has 14 amino acids. Looked up from germline, CDR1 is SNHLY and CDR2 is FYNNEI. V was clipped by 8 bases and J by 1 base, with 14 bases between them. Sequencing used peripheral blood mononuclear cells (PBMCs), obtained before the second cycle of nivolumab. This sequence joins TRBV2 and TRBJ1-1; a weak D match, TRBD1 (6 bases). This sequence was found in a human donor with classical Hodgkin lymphoma. The CDR3 DNA is TGTGCCAGCGGAGGGGGGGGCCCGAACACTGAAGCTTTCTTT. Translation: CASGGGGPNTEAFF.